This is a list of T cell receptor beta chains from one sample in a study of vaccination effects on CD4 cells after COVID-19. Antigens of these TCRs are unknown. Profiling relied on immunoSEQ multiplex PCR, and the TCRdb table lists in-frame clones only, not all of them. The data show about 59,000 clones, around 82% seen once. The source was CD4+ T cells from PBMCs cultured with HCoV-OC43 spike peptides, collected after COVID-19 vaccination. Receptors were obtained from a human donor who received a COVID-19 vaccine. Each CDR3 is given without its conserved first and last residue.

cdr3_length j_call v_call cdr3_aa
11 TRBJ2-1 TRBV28 ALGTSGFHEQF
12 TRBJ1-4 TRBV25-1 ASGLSATNEKLF
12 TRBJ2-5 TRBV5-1 ASSRQGDQETQY
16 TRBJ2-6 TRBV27 ASSLLAGGLSGANVLT
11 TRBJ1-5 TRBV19 ASSINGDQPQH
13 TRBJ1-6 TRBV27 ASSFARGLLSPLH
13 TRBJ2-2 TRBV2 ASSESLRNTGELF
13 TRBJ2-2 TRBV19 ASRTASTNTGELF
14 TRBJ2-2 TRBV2 ASTTSGGALTGELF
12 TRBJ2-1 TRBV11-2 ASSLDARVGEQF
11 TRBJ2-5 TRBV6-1 ASSESRGETQY
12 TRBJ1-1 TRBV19 ASSTGTVNTEAF
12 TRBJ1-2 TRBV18 ASSLTGGNYGYT
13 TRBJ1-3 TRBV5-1 ASSFSGSYGNTIY
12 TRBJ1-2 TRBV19 ASHPTGTDYGYT
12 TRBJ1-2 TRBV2 ASSEAKGSRGYT
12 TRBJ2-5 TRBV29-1 SASGGTAQETQY
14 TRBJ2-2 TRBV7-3 ASSRLSAGNTGELF
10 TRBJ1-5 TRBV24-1 ATSETTGPQH
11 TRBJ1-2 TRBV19 ASKGSSDYGYT
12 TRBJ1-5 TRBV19 ASSRQGWDQPQH
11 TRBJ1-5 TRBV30 AWSVLQEQPQH
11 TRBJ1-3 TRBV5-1 ASSYVSGNTIY
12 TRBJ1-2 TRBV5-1 ASSSDGQSYGYT
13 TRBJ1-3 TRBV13 ASSLAQLSGNTIY
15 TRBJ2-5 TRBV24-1 ATSVGTSGALQETQY
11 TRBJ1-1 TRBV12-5 ASGLVQNTEAF
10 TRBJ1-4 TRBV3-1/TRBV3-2 ASSQGGEKLF
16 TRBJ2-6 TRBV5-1 ASSPAAQGAPGANVLT
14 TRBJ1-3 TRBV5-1 ASSWTGADSGNTIY
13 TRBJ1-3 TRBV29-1 SVETGTGLGNTIY
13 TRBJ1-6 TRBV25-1 ASRAFTGGSAPLH
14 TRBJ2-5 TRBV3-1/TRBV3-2 ASSLTSGGPQETQY
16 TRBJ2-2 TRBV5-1 ASSPSNWITENTGELF
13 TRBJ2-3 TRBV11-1 ASSARLAGVNTQY
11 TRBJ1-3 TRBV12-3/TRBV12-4 ASSFRGGNTIY
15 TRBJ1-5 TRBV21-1 ASKAGQPDTHNQPQH
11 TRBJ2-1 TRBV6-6 ASTRTDYNEQF
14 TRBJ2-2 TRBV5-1 ASRPGLAGRTGELF
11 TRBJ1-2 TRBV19 ASSMGAGYGYT
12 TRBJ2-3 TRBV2 ASSEAAGGGTQY
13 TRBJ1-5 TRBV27 ASRRQINSNQPQH